This TCR beta chain derives from a study of Graves' ophthalmopathy and Graves' hyperthyroidism. Having ophthalmopathy, the donors showed moderate-to-severe activity, CAS ≥3 and NOSPECS ≥4, with disease lasting under 3 months. The PBMCs used were ones drawn from around 10 ml of fresh peripheral blood. This clonotype showed up just a few times. The V gene lost 2 bases and the J gene lost 2 bases, with 10 bases spanning the gap. Germline CDR1 SGHVS, CDR2 FQNEAQ. CDR3 length equals 14 residues. Amplification of the TCR beta CDR3 regions used RNA transcripts (as template). In the first round, RT-PCR was carried out with HTBI primers, and a multiplex PCR formed the second round. Each CDR3 protein gets one entry after TCRdb re-called the multiplex PCR reads with MiXCR. Of nearly 400,000 distinct CDR3 sequences in the sample, around 18% were seen once.

Sequenced sample: peripheral blood. The origin of this receptor is a woman younger than 30 with Graves' ophthalmopathy. The rearrangement joins TRBV7-8 to TRBJ2-7, with unresolved D. The CDR3 region is CASSLSFWTYEQYF. CDR3 DNA: TGTGCCAGCAGCTTAAGCTTTTGGACCTACGAGCAGTACTTC.